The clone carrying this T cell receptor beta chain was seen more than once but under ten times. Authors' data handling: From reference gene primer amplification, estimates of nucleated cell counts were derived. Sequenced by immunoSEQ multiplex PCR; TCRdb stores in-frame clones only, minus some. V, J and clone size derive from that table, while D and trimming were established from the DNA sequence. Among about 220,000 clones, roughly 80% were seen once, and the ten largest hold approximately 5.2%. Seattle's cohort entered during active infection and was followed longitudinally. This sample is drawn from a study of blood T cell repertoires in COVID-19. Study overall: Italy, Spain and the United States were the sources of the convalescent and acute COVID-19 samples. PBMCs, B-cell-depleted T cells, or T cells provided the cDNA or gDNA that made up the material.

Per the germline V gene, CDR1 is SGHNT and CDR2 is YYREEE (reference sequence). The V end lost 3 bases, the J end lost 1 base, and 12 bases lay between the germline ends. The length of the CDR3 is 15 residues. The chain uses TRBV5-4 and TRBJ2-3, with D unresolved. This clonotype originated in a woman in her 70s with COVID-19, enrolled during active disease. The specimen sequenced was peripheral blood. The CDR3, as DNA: TGTGCCAGCAGCTATACTTCAAAAGGCACAGATACGCAGTATTTT. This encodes CASSYTSKGTDTQYF.